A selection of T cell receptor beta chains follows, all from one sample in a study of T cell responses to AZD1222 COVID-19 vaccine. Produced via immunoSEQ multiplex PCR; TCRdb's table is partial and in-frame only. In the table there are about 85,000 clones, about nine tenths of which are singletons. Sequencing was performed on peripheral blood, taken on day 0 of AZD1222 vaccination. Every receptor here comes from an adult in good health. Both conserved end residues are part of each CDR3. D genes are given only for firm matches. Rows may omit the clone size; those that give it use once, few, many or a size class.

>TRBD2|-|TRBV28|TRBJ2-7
CASTAPGTSSHEQYF
TGTGCCAGCACCGCCCCCGGGACTAGTTCCCACGAGCAGTACTTC
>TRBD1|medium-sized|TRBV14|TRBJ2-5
CASSQSGQGWETQYF
TGTGCCAGCAGCCAATCGGGACAGGGATGGGAGACCCAGTACTTC
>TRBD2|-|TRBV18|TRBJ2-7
CASSHGLAGGLSYEQYF
TGTGCCAGCTCACATGGACTAGCGGGGGGCCTCTCCTACGAGCAGTACTTC
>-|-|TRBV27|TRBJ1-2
CASSLSTGGARGYTF
TGTGCCAGCAGTTTATCGACCGGGGGTGCCCGAGGCTACACCTTC
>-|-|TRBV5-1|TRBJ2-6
CASSVLAGANVLTF
TGCGCCAGCAGCGTGTTAGCCGGGGCCAACGTCCTGACTTTC
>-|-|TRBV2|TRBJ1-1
CASNLLTENTEAFF
TGTGCCAGCAACCTACTGACAGAGAACACTGAAGCTTTCTTT
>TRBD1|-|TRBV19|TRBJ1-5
CASTPNGQGNQPQHF
TGTGCCAGTACCCCAAACGGACAGGGAAATCAGCCCCAGCATTTT
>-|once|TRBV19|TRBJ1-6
CASQGRNSPLHF
TGTGCCTCCCAGGGTCGAAATTCACCCCTCCACTTT
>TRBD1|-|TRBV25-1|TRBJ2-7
CASSAGTGPYEQYF
TGTGCCAGCAGTGCGGGGACAGGACCCTACGAGCAGTACTTC
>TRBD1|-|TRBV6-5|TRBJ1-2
CASSSRQGLDGYTF
TGTGCCAGCAGTTCCAGACAGGGATTAGATGGCTACACCTTC
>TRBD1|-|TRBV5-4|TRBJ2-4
CASSRTQGANIQYF
TGTGCCAGCAGCAGGACCCAGGGGGCGAACATTCAGTACTTC
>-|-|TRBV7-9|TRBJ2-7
CASSLGQALAYEQYF
TGTGCCAGCAGCTTAGGACAGGCGCTCGCCTACGAGCAGTACTTC
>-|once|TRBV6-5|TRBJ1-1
CASQDVTPNTEAFF
TGTGCCAGCCAGGACGTTACACCGAACACTGAAGCTTTCTTT
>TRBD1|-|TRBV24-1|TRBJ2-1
CATSDPRTGGNEQFF
TGTGCCACCAGTGATCCACGGACAGGGGGCAATGAGCAGTTCTTC
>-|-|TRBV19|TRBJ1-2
CASNRGSGYTF
TGTGCCAGTAATCGGGGGAGTGGCTACACCTTC
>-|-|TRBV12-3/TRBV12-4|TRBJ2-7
CASSPRVEQYF
TGTGCCAGCAGCCCCAGGGTCGAGCAGTACTTC
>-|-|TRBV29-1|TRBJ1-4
CSVAGTLTSNEKLFF
TGCAGCGTGGCCGGGACGCTCACTTCTAATGAAAAACTGTTTTTT
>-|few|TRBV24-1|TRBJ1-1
CATSGGGRDTEAFF
TGTGCCACCAGTGGAGGGGGGCGTGACACTGAAGCTTTCTTT
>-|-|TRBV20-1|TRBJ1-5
CSASMLSNQPQHF
TGCAGTGCTAGTATGCTTAGCAATCAGCCCCAGCATTTT
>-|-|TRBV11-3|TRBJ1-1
CASSLYAGTEAFF
TGTGCCAGCAGCTTATACGCGGGCACTGAAGCTTTCTTT
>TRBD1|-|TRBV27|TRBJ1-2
CASSPGTGTYYGYTF
TGTGCCAGCTCACCTGGGACAGGGACGTACTATGGCTACACCTTC
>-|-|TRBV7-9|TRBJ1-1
CASSLGQRMNTEAFF
TGTGCCAGCAGCCTCGGACAGAGAATGAACACTGAAGCTTTCTTT
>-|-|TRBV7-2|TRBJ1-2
CASSTRQDYGYTF
TGTGCCAGCAGCACACGACAGGACTATGGCTACACCTTC
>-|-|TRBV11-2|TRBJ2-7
CASSSQLGGSYEQYF
TGTGCCAGCAGCTCGCAACTGGGGGGATCCTACGAGCAGTACTTC
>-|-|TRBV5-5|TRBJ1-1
CASSLQGVSTEAFF
TGTGCCAGCAGCTTGCAGGGCGTGAGCACTGAAGCTTTCTTT
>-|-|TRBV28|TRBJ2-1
CASMPQGGTYNEQFF
TGTGCCAGCATGCCACAGGGAGGTACCTACAATGAGCAGTTCTTC
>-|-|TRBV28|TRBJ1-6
CASSLRGRVGSPLHF
TGTGCCAGCAGTTTACGAGGCAGGGTGGGTTCACCCCTCCACTTT
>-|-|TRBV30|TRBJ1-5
CAWGLLGDSNQPQHF
TGTGCCTGGGGCCTTCTAGGGGATAGCAATCAGCCCCAGCATTTT
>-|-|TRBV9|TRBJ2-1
CASSVESGEIFFNEQFF
TGTGCCAGCAGCGTAGAGTCGGGGGAGATCTTCTTCAATGAGCAGTTCTTC
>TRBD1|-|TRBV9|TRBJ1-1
CASSRQGVNTEAFF
TGTGCCAGCAGCCGACAGGGTGTGAACACTGAAGCTTTCTTT